The following is a TCR beta chain sequence with its context. Its antigen is not identified. These data are taken from a study of cytomegalovirus exposure and HLA in healthy donors. Whole-study results and caveats: Rare TCR sequences predominated, though certain public TCRs were found in many donors. Later on, a genetic analysis was performed. It linked a missense variant in DCLRE1C with V- and J-gene trimming of TCR beta. Reports state that TCR beta sequences accurately predicted most subjects' HLA-A and HLA-B alleles. Donors were assumed by presence/absence analyses to have roughly uniform sequencing depth.

V dropped 5 bases and J dropped 0 bases, with 8 bases sitting between them. CDR1 is KGHSH and CDR2 is LQKENI in the germline V gene. The length of the CDR3 is 14 residues. Primers included in the PCR were 60 Vbeta and 13 Jbeta primers. Here immunoSEQ multiplex PCR was the method, and the copy in TCRdb shows in-frame clones only, minus some. The sample holds roughly 190,000 clones, about 70% seen once. This receptor was identified in a woman aged 30 to 39 in good health and CMV-seronegative. The chain carries TRBV18 and TRBJ2-1; D is possibly TRBD2 (5 bases). The sample comprised PBMCs. The CDR3 DNA reads as TGTGCCAGCTCAGAAGAGGGCTCCTACAATGAGCAGTTCTTC. It codes for CASSEEGSYNEQFF.